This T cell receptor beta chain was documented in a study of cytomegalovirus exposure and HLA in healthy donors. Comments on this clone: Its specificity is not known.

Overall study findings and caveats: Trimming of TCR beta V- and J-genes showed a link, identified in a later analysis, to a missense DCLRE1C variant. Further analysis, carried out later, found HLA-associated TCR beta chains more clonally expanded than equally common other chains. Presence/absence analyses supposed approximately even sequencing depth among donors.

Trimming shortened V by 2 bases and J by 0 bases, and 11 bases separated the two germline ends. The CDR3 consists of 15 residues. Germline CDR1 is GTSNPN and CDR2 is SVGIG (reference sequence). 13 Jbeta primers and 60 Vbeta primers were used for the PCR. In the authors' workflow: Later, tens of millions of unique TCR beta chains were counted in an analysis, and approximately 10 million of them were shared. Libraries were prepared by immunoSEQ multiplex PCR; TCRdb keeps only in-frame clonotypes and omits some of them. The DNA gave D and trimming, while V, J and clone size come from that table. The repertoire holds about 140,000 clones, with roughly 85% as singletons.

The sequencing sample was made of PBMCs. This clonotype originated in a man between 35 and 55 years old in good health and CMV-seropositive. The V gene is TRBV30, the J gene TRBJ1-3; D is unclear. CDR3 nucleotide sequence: TGTGCCTGGAGTAACCCGGGAACCTCTGGAAACACCATATATTTT. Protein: CAWSNPGTSGNTIYF.